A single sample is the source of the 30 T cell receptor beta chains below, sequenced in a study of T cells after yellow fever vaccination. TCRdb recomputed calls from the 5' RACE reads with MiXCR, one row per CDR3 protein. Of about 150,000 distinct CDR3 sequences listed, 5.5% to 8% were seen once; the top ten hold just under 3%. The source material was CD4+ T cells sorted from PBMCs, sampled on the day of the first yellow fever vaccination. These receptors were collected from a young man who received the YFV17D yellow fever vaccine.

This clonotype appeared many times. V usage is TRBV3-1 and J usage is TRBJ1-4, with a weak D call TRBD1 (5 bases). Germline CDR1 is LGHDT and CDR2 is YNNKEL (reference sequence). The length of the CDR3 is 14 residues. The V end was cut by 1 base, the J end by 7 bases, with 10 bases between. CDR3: CASSQGQGAEKLFF. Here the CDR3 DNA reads TGTGCCAGCAGCCAAGGCCAGGGCGCTGAAAAACTGTTTTTT.

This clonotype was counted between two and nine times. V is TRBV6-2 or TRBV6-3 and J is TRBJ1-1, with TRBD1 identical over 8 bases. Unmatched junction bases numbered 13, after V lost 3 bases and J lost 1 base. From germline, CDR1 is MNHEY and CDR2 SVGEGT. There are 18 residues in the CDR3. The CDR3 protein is CASSYGTGWGMGNTEAFF. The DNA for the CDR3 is TGTGCCAGCAGTTATGGGACAGGCTGGGGTATGGGGAACACTGAAGCTTTCTTT.

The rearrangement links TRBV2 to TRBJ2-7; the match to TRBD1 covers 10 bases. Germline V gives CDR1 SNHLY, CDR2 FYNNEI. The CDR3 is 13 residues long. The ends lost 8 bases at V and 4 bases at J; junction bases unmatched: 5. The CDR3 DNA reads TGTGCCAGCGACCGGGACAGGGGTTACGAGCAGTACTTC. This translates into CASDRDRGYEQYF.

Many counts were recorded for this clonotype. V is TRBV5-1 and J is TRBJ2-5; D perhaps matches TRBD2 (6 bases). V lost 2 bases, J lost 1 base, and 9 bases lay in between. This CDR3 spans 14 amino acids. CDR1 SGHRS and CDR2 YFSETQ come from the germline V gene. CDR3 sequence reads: CASSFPGLQETQYF. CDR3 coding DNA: TGCGCCAGCAGCTTTCCGGGACTCCAAGAGACCCAGTACTTC. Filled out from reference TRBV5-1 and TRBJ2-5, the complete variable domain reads KAGVTQTPRYLIKTRGQQVTLSCSPISGHRSVSWYQQTPGQGLQFLFEYFSETQRNKGNFPGRFSGRQFSNSRSEMNVSTLELGDSALYLCASSFPGLQETQYFGPGTRLLVL.

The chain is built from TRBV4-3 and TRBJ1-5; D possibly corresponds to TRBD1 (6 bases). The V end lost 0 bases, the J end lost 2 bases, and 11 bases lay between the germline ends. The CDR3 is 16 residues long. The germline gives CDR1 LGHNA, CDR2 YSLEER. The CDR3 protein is CASSQDTRGGNQPQHF. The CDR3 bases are TGCGCCAGCAGCCAAGACACCAGGGGAGGCAATCAGCCCCAGCATTTT.

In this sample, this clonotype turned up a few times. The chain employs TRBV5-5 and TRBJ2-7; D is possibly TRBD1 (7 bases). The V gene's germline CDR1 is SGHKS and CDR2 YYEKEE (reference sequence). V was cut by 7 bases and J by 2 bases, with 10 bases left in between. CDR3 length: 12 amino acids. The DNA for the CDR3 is TGTGCCAGCGGAGGGACAGCCTACGAGCAGTACGTC. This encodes CASGGTAYEQYV.

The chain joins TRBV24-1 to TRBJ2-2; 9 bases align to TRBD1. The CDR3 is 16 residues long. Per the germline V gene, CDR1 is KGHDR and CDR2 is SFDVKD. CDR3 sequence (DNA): TGTGCGGCCAGTGATACCGGACAGGGGTTCACCGGGGAGCTGTTTTTT. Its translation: CAASDTGQGFTGELFF.

Here the CDR3 DNA reads TGCAGTGCTAGGCCGGGCGTCGCGCTATACGAGCAGTACGTC. Its protein is CSARPGVALYEQYV. The chain links TRBV20-1 to TRBJ2-7, with no clear D. Germline CDR1 reads DFQATT; CDR2 reads SNEGSKA (reference sequence). V was cut by 3 bases and J by 4 bases, with 16 bases left in between. This CDR3 is built from 14 residues.

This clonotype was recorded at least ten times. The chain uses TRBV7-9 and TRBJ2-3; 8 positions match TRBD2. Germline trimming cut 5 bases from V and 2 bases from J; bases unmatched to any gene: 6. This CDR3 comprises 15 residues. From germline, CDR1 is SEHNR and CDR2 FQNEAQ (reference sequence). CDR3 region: CASSAGTSITDTQYF. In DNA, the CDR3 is TGTGCCAGCAGCGCCGGGACTAGTATCACAGATACGCAGTATTTT.

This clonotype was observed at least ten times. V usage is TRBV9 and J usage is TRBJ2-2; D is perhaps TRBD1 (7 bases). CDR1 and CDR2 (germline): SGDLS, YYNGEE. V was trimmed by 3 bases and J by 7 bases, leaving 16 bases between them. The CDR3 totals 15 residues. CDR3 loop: CASSARGTVNGELFF. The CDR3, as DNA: TGTGCCAGCAGCGCCCGGGGGACAGTGAACGGGGAGCTGTTTTTT.

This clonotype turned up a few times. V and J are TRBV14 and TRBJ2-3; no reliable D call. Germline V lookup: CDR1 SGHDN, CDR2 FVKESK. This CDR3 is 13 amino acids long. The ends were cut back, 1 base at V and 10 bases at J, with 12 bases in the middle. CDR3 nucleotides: TGTGCCAGCAGCCAAGTGGATTTGAGCGCGCAGTATTTT. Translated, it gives CASSQVDLSAQYF.

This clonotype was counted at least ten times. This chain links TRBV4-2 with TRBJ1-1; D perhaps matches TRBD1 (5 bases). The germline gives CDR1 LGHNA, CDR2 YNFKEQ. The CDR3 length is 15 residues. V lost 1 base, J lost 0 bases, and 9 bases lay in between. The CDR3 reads CASSQVRTLNTEAFF. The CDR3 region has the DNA TGTGCCAGCAGCCAAGTAAGGACATTGAACACTGAAGCTTTCTTT.

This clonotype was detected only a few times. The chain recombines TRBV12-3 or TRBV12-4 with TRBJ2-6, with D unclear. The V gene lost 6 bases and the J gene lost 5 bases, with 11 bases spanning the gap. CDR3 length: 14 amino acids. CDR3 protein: CASSSPLWANVLTF. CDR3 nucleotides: TGTGCCAGCAGCTCACCCCTCTGGGCCAACGTCCTGACTTTC.

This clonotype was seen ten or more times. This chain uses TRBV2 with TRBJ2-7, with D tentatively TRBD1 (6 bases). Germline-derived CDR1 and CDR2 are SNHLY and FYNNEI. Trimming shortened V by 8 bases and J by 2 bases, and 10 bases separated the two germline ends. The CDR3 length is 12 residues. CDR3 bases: TGTGCCAGCGGCGCAGGGGCCTACGAGCAGTACTTC. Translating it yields CASGAGAYEQYF.

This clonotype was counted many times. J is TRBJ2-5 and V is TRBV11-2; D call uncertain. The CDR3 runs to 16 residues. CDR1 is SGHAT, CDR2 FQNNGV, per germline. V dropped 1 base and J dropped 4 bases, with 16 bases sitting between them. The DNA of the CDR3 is TGTGCCAGCAGCTTAGGTTCCGGGCAATGGGGAGAGACCCAGTACTTC. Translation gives CASSLGSGQWGETQYF.

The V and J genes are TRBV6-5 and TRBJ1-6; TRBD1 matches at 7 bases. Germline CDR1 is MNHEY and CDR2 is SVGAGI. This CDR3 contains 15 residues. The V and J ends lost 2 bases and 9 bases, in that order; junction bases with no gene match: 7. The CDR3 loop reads CASSYRGQGGSPLHF. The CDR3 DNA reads TGTGCCAGCAGTTACAGGGGGCAGGGAGGTTCACCCCTCCACTTT.

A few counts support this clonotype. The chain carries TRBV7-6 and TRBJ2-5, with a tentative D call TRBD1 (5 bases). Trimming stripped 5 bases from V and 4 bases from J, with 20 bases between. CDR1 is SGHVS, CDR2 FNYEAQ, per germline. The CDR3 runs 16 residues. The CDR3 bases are TGTGCCAGCAGCCCCATGGCGAAAAGGGGTACAGAGACCCAGTACTTC. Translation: CASSPMAKRGTETQYF.

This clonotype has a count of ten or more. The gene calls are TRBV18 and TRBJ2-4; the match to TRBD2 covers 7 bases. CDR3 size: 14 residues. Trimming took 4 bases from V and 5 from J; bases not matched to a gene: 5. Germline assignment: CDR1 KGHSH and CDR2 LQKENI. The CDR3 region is CASSLSSGENIQYF. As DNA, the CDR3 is TGTGCCAGCTCACTTTCTAGCGGAGAAAACATTCAGTACTTC.

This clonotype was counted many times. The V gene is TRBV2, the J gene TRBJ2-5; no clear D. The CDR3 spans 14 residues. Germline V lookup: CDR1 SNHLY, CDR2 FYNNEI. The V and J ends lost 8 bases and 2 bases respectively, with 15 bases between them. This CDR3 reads CASAPDWRQETQYF. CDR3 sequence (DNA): TGTGCCAGCGCCCCCGACTGGAGACAAGAGACCCAGTACTTC.

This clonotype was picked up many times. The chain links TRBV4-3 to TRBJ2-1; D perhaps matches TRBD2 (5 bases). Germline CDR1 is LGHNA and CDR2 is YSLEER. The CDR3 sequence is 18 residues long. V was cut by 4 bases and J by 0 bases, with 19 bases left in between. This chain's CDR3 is CASSRNIKDFGSYNEQFF. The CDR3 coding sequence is TGCGCCAGCAGCCGCAACATTAAGGACTTCGGCTCCTACAATGAGCAGTTCTTC.

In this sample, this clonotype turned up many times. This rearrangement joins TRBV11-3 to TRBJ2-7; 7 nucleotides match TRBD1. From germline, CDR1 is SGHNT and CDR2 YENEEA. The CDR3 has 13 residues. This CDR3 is CASSLDRDYEQYV. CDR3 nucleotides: TGTGCCAGCAGCCTAGACAGGGACTACGAGCAGTACGTC.

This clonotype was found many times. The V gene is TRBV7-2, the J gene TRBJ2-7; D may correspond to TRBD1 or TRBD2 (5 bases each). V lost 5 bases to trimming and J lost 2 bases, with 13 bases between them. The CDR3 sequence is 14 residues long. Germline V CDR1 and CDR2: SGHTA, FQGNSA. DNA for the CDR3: TGTGCCAGCAGCCTAGGGATGGGGGCCTACGAGCAGTACGTC. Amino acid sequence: CASSLGMGAYEQYV.

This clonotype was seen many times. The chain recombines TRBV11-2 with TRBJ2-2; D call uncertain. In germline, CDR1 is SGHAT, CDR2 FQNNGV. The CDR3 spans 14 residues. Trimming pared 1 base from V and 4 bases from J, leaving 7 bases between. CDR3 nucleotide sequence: TGTGCCAGCAGCTTAGTAGGTGGCACCGGGGAGCTGTTTTTT. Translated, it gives CASSLVGGTGELFF.

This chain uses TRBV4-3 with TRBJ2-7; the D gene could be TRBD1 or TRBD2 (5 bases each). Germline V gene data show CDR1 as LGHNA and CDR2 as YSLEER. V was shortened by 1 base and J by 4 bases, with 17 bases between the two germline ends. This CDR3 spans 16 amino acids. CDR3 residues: CASSQVTGTQMYEQYF. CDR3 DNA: TGCGCCAGCAGCCAAGTCACCGGGACCCAAATGTACGAGCAGTACTTC.

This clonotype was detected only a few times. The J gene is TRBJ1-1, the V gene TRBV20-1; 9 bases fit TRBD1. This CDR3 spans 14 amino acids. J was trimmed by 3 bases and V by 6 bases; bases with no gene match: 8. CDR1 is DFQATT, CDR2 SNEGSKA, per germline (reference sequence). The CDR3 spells CSADTGGAYTEAFF. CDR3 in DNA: TGCAGTGCAGACACAGGGGGCGCGTACACTGAAGCTTTCTTT.

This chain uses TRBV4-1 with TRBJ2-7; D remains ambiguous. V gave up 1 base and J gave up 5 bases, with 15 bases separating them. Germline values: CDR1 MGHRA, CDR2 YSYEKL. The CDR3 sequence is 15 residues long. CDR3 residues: CASSQATGVPHEQYF. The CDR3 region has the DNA TGCGCCAGCAGCCAAGCAACCGGTGTGCCTCACGAGCAGTACTTC.

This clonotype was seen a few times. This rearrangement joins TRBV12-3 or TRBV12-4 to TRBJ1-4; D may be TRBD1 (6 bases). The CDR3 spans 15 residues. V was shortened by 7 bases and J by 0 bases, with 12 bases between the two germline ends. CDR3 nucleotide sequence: TGTGCCAGCAAGAGGGGGGTGACAACTAATGAAAAACTGTTTTTT. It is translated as CASKRGVTTNEKLFF.

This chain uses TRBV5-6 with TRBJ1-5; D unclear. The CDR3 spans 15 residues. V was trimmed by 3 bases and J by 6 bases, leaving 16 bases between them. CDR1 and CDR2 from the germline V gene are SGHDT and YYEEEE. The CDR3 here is CASSSTSGVGQPQHF. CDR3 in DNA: TGTGCCAGCAGCTCCACCTCTGGGGTCGGTCAGCCCCAGCATTTT.

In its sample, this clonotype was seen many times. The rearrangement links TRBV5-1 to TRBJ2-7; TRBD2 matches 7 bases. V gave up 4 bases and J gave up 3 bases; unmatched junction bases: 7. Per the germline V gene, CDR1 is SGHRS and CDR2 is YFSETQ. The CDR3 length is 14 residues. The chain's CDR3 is CASSPTGGHYEQYV. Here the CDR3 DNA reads TGCGCCAGCAGCCCGACGGGAGGACACTACGAGCAGTACGTC.

The CDR3 bases are TGTGCCAGCAGCAAAGGGGTTGGAGGGCTCGTGGAAACTGAAGCTTTCTTT. Its protein is CASSKGVGGLVETEAFF. This chain links TRBV7-9 with TRBJ1-1; D possibly corresponds to TRBD1 (5 bases). Germline values: CDR1 SEHNR, CDR2 FQNEAQ (reference sequence). V was cut by 5 bases and J by 5 bases, with 24 bases left in between. CDR3 length: 17 residues.